This T cell receptor beta chain was recovered during a study of control samples from healthy donors and cancer patients. Germline V CDR1 and CDR2: SGHNT, YYREEE (reference sequence). V gave up 4 bases and J gave up 5 bases; unmatched junction bases: 6. This CDR3 has 14 amino acids. Using immunoSEQ multiplex PCR, the repertoire was profiled, and TCRdb retains in-frame clones only, with some absent. Of about 97,000 clones listed, about 91% were seen once; the top ten hold 2% to 2.5%. Sequencing used blood. The chain employs TRBV5-4 and TRBJ2-1; 7 bases fit TRBD1. This receptor was obtained from a woman younger than 35 in good health. As DNA, the CDR3 is TGTGCCAGCAGCCTCAGACAGGGTAACAATGAGCAGTTCTTC. Translating gives CASSLRQGNNEQFF.